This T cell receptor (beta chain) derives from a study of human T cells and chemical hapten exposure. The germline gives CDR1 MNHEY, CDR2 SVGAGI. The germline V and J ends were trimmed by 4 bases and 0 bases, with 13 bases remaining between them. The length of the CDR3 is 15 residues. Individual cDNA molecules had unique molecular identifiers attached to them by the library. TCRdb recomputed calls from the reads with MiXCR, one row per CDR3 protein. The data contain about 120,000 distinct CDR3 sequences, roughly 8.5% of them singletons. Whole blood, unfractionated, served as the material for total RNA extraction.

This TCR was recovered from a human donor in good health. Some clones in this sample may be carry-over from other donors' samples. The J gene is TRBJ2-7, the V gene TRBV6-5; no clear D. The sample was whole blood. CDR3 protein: CASSSTLPSSYEQYF. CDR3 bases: TGTGCCAGCAGTTCGACACTCCCAAGCTCCTACGAGCAGTACTTC.